These 28 T cell receptor beta chains came from one sample sequenced in a study of blood T cell repertoires in COVID-19. The repertoire was sequenced with immunoSEQ multiplex PCR; TCRdb's copy has only in-frame clones and lacks some. The data hold approximately 45,000 clones, with more than 65% observed a single time. The sequenced sample was peripheral blood. The receptors originated from a man aged 80 or over with acute or convalescent COVID-19.

This chain connects TRBV5-6 to TRBJ2-2; tentative D call: TRBD2 (6 bases). The CDR3 extends over 17 amino acids. Trimming cost V 0 bases and J 3 bases, with 15 bases left between them. Looked up from germline, CDR1 is SGHDT and CDR2 is YYEEEE. CDR3 loop: CASSLVGLAKYTGELFF. CDR3 sequence (DNA): TGTGCCAGCAGCTTGGTTGGGCTAGCGAAATACACCGGGGAGCTGTTTTTT.

This clone has just one count. The rearrangement joins TRBV5-1 to TRBJ2-2, with unresolved D. Germline CDR1 SGHRS, CDR2 YFSETQ. This CDR3 has 13 amino acids. V lost 4 bases and J lost 6, with 10 bases in between. CDR3 loop: CASSMVAAGELFF. In DNA form, the CDR3 reads TGCGCCAGCAGCATGGTGGCGGCCGGGGAGCTGTTTTTT. The variable domain in full, completed from reference TRBV5-1 and TRBJ2-2, reads KAGVTQTPRYLIKTRGQQVTLSCSPISGHRSVSWYQQTPGQGLQFLFEYFSETQRNKGNFPGRFSGRQFSNSRSEMNVSTLELGDSALYLCASSMVAAGELFFGEGSRLTVL.

This rearrangement joins TRBV28 to TRBJ2-5; D may be TRBD2 (5 bases). The germline CDR1 and CDR2 sequences are MDHEN and SYDVKM. The V gene lost 5 bases and the J gene lost 3 bases, with 10 bases spanning the gap. This CDR3 has 13 amino acids. Written as DNA, the CDR3 is TGTGCCAGCAGTCAGGACTTCGAAGAGACCCAGTACTTC. Translation gives CASSQDFEETQYF.

V is TRBV7-9 and J is TRBJ2-3; D not resolved. Trimming left V 4 bases short and J 1 base short, with 12 bases between. The CDR3 is made up of 15 amino acids. CDR1 and CDR2 (germline): SEHNR, FQNEAQ (reference sequence). CDR3 loop: CASSSGDGRTDTQYF. CDR3 nucleotides: TGTGCCAGCAGCTCAGGCGACGGTCGCACAGATACGCAGTATTTT.

This clone was observed a single time. V gene TRBV6-5 combines with J gene TRBJ2-7, with D possibly matching TRBD1 (6 bases). Germline assignment: CDR1 MNHEY and CDR2 SVGAGI. Trimming took off 6 bases at V and 5 bases at J, with 17 bases between the two ends. The CDR3 contains 14 residues. The CDR3 sequence: CASRRTGSSDEQYF. CDR3 DNA: TGTGCCAGCAGGAGAACAGGGTCTTCCGACGAGCAGTACTTC.

Regarding this clone: Other DNA sequences in this specimen translate into the identical CDR3. DNA for the CDR3: TGTGCCAGTAGCAGGACAGTGTATAGCAATCAGCCCCAGCATTTT. Protein: CASSRTVYSNQPQHF. This chain links TRBV19 with TRBJ1-5, with D perhaps TRBD1 (6 bases). Looked up from germline, CDR1 is LNHDA and CDR2 is SQIVND (reference sequence). Trimming cost V 6 bases and J 0 bases, with 12 bases left between them. The CDR3 is 15 residues long.

The rearrangement joins TRBV5-1 to TRBJ1-1, with TRBD1 as a possible D gene (6 bases). Trimming cost V 0 bases and J 4 bases, with 7 bases left between them. The germline gives CDR1 SGHRS, CDR2 YFSETQ. The CDR3 totals 13 residues. CDR3 in DNA: TGCGCCAGCAGCTTGGACAGGGCCACTGAAGCTTTCTTT. It yields the protein CASSLDRATEAFF.

Many counts were recorded for this clone. This rearrangement joins TRBV7-9 to TRBJ2-5, with TRBD1 as a possible D gene (6 bases). CDR1 SEHNR and CDR2 FQNEAQ come from the germline V gene (reference sequence). The V and J ends lost 4 bases and 6 bases respectively, with 18 bases between them. The CDR3 spans 15 residues. The CDR3 nucleotides are TGTGCCAGCAGCTCCCGGGCAGGGGCGCTAAAGACCCAGTACTTC. Its protein is CASSSRAGALKTQYF.

The table lists this clone with a few counts. The chain combines TRBV11-2 with TRBJ2-2; 9 bases map to TRBD2. Germline V gene sequence: CDR1 SGHAT, CDR2 FQNNGV. This CDR3 region has 16 residues. V lost 3 bases, J lost 6 bases, and 8 bases stayed unmatched. CDR3 sequence (DNA): TGTGCCAGCAGCTTCTCCGGGACTAGCATCCCCGGGGAGCTGTTTTTT. Its protein product is CASSFSGTSIPGELFF.

V gene TRBV2 combines with J gene TRBJ1-3; D possibly corresponds to TRBD1 (6 bases). This CDR3 contains 14 residues. Germline values: CDR1 SNHLY, CDR2 FYNNEI. V lost 4 bases to trimming and J lost 2 bases, with 9 bases between them. The CDR3: CASSVQGTGNTIYF. DNA of the CDR3: TGTGCCAGCAGTGTTCAGGGGACTGGAAACACCATATATTTT.

The chain joins TRBV9 to TRBJ2-5, with 10 bases that match TRBD2. The V gene end was trimmed by 3 bases and the J gene end by 3 bases; junction bases not matched to a gene: 2. CDR1 SGDLS and CDR2 YYNGEE come from the germline V gene. This CDR3 is 14 amino acids long. Here the CDR3 DNA reads TGTGCCAGCAGCGGAGCGGGAGGGAAAGAGACCCAGTACTTC. Amino acids: CASSGAGGKETQYF.

This chain uses TRBV5-1 with TRBJ2-1, with 11 bases matching TRBD2. Trimming took 3 bases from V and 7 from J; bases not matched to a gene: 6. The CDR3 has 15 residues. CDR1 is SGHRS and CDR2 is YFSETQ in the germline V gene. CDR3 amino acids: CASSYLAGGKNEQFF. CDR3 bases: TGCGCCAGCAGCTATCTAGCGGGAGGAAAAAATGAGCAGTTCTTC.

This chain uses TRBV4-3 with TRBJ2-2, with D possibly being TRBD1 (6 bases). CDR3 length: 15 amino acids. Per germline, CDR1 LGHNA and CDR2 YSLEER. V was trimmed by 1 base and J by 2 bases, leaving 8 bases between them. CDR3 protein: CASSQVGTNTGELFF. The CDR3 nucleotides read TGCGCCAGCAGCCAAGTGGGGACAAACACCGGGGAGCTGTTTTTT.

The genes are TRBV30 and TRBJ2-2; D remains ambiguous. This CDR3 has 12 amino acids. Germline CDR1 GTSNPN, CDR2 SVGIG (reference sequence). V was clipped by 4 bases and J by 1 base, with 4 bases between them. CDR3 DNA sequence: TGTGCCTGGACGGGGAACACCGGGGAGCTGTTTTTT. It is translated as CAWTGNTGELFF.

The V and J genes are TRBV27 and TRBJ2-1; TRBD1 is a possible D gene (6 bases). The germline gives CDR1 MNHEY, CDR2 SMNVEV (reference sequence). The CDR3 is 18 residues long. V was pared by 2 bases and J by 7 bases, with 24 bases between. The chain's CDR3 is CASSLRPAGVMVGNEQFF. The CDR3, as DNA: TGTGCCAGCAGTTTAAGGCCCGCAGGGGTCATGGTGGGTAATGAGCAGTTCTTC.

The chain uses TRBV19 and TRBJ2-5; 10 nucleotides line up with TRBD2. Looked up from germline, CDR1 is LNHDA and CDR2 is SQIVND (reference sequence). CDR3 length equals 13 residues. J was trimmed by 5 bases and V by 5 bases; bases with no gene match: 2. Here the CDR3 DNA reads TGTGCCAGTAGTGAGACTAGCGGGGAGACCCAGTACTTC. This translates into CASSETSGETQYF.

The chain couples TRBV12-5 to TRBJ2-7; TRBD1 is a possible D gene (5 bases). CDR3 length: 12 amino acids. Germline loops: CDR1 LGHNT, CDR2 FRNRAP. Trimming removed 6 bases at V and 4 bases at J, with 10 bases between. The CDR3: CASGYDSYEQYF. The CDR3 DNA reads TGTGCTAGTGGCTATGACAGTTACGAGCAGTACTTC.

This clone was recorded at least ten times. The chain carries TRBV3-1 (or the pseudogene TRBV3-2) and TRBJ2-5, with D perhaps TRBD2 (5 bases). The CDR3 totals 11 residues. Looked up from germline, CDR1 is LGHDT and CDR2 is YNNKEL (reference sequence). Trimming pared 5 bases from V and 5 bases from J, leaving 6 bases between. The CDR3 here is CASSGGETQYF. The CDR3, as DNA: TGTGCCAGCAGCGGCGGGGAGACCCAGTACTTC.

The chain recombines TRBV9 with TRBJ2-7; 7 nucleotides align to TRBD2. The CDR3 loop spans 13 amino acids. V shed 4 bases and J 3 bases; nucleotides not matched to a gene: 4. Germline CDR1 reads SGDLS; CDR2 reads YYNGEE. Here the CDR3 DNA reads TGTGCCAGCAGCCCGCCGGGGGGCTACGAGCAGTACTTC. This codes for CASSPPGGYEQYF.

V gene TRBV4-2 combines with J gene TRBJ2-5, with 7 bases that match TRBD2. Trimming took 0 bases from V and 5 from J; bases not matched to a gene: 15. The CDR3 is 18 amino acids. Germline V gives CDR1 LGHNA, CDR2 YNFKEQ. This CDR3 reads CASSQDRRVAGSWETQYF. The CDR3 DNA sequence: TGTGCCAGCAGCCAAGATAGGCGGGTAGCGGGTTCCTGGGAGACCCAGTACTTC.

The chain combines TRBV19 with TRBJ2-2, with 9 bases that match TRBD2. With V trimmed by 5 bases and J by 2 bases, 9 bases remained unmatched. CDR3 length: 17 residues. Per the germline V gene, CDR1 is LNHDA and CDR2 is SQIVND (reference sequence). CDR3 nucleotides: TGTGCCAGTAGTTCCCAAGCGGGAGGTTCTAACACCGGGGAGCTGTTTTTT. Translated, it gives CASSSQAGGSNTGELFF.

The V and J genes are TRBV28 and TRBJ2-7, with D perhaps matching TRBD1 (6 bases). This CDR3 spans 14 amino acids. Germline CDR1 is MDHEN and CDR2 is SYDVKM. The germline V and J ends were trimmed by 6 bases and 3 bases, with 15 bases remaining between them. The CDR3 nucleotides are TGTGCCAGCAGATATGACAGGAGATTCTACGAGCAGTACTTC. Amino acid sequence: CASRYDRRFYEQYF.

The chain couples TRBV3-1 (or the pseudogene TRBV3-2) to TRBJ2-7; 8 bases are a match to TRBD2. This CDR3 contains 14 residues. Germline values: CDR1 LGHDT, CDR2 YNNKEL (reference sequence). The trim removed 7 bases at V and 0 bases at J, leaving 5 bases unmatched. CDR3 DNA: TGTGCCAGCACTAGGGGGACTAGCTCCTACGAGCAGTACTTC. Translation gives CASTRGTSSYEQYF.

The chain is built from TRBV19 and TRBJ2-7; 10 bases match TRBD2. Per the germline V gene, CDR1 is LNHDA and CDR2 is SQIVND (reference sequence). The CDR3 consists of 15 residues. With V trimmed by 8 bases and J by 3 bases, 10 bases remained unmatched. The CDR3 here is CASGGLTSGRYEQYF. CDR3 bases: TGTGCCAGTGGGGGATTGACTAGCGGGCGCTACGAGCAGTACTTC.

This chain links TRBV6-5 with TRBJ2-3, with 7 positions matching TRBD2. The ends lost 6 bases at V and 4 bases at J; junction bases unmatched: 10. Per the germline V gene, CDR1 is MNHEY and CDR2 is SVGAGI. This CDR3 region has 15 residues. The CDR3 nucleotides are TGTGCCAGCAGGGATAGCGGTCTAGCGGCAGATACGCAGTATTTT. Its protein is CASRDSGLAADTQYF.

CDR3 nucleotide sequence: TGTGCCAGCAGCTGGAGAGGGCAAGAGACCCAGTACTTC. It specifies CASSWRGQETQYF. The chain combines TRBV28 with TRBJ2-5, with D perhaps matching TRBD2 (5 bases). V lost 6 bases to trimming and J lost 2 bases, with 10 bases between them. The CDR3 is made up of 13 amino acids. Per the germline V gene, CDR1 is MDHEN and CDR2 is SYDVKM.

V usage is TRBV7-2 and J usage is TRBJ2-2, with D tentatively TRBD2 (6 bases). Germline CDR1 and CDR2: SGHTA and FQGNSA. Trimming stripped 2 bases from V and 0 bases from J, with 13 bases between. The CDR3 sequence is 17 residues long. This CDR3 reads CASSLQPGLPNTGELFF. The CDR3 region has the DNA TGTGCCAGCAGCTTACAACCGGGACTCCCGAACACCGGGGAGCTGTTTTTT.

This rearrangement joins TRBV28 to TRBJ2-2; TRBD2 matches at 7 bases. Looked up from germline, CDR1 is MDHEN and CDR2 is SYDVKM. The CDR3 sequence is 15 residues long. Trimming removed 6 bases from V and 6 bases from J; junction bases left unmatched: 10. CDR3: CASSRGGSRAGELFF. CDR3 bases: TGTGCCAGCAGCCGGGGAGGGAGTAGGGCCGGGGAGCTGTTTTTT.